This is a list of T cell receptor beta chains from one sample in a study of technical replicates of blood from a handful of donors. Some clones are missing from TCRdb's copy, which holds only in-frame ones; the method was immunoSEQ multiplex PCR. Among about 62,000 clones, over 75% were seen once, and the ten largest hold around 4.9%. The specimen was PBMCs. These TCRs come from a human donor in good health. Some clones in this sample may be carry-over from other donors' samples. CDR3s include the opening cysteine and the closing phenylalanine or tryptophan. A D gene is named only where the DNA matches it firmly. Clone size is not always given. Where it is, it says once, few, many or a class for expanded clones.

v_gene	d_gene	j_gene	abundance	CDR3nt	CDR3aa
TRBV5-1	TRBD2	TRBJ2-3	NA	TGCGCCAGCAGCTTGGCAGCGGGAGAGCCCACAGATACGCAGTATTTT	CASSLAAGEPTDTQYF
TRBV7-6	TRBD2	TRBJ2-1	NA	TGTGCCAGCAGCCCCTCGGGACTAGCTATGGCCGATGAGCAGTTCTTC	CASSPSGLAMADEQFF
TRBV5-1	TRBD2	TRBJ2-3	NA	TGCGCCAGCAGCCAAAGACTAGCGGGGTCCACTGGTACGCAGTATTTT	CASSQRLAGSTGTQYF
TRBV4-1	NA	TRBJ2-1	NA	TGCGCCAGCAGCCAAGAGACTTCCTGGCTATGGGATGAGCAGTTCTTC	CASSQETSWLWDEQFF
TRBV2	NA	TRBJ2-1	NA	TGTGCCAGCAGTGAAGCGCGGAGGGGAACCTACAATGAGCAGTTCTTC	CASSEARRGTYNEQFF
TRBV2	NA	TRBJ1-5	NA	TGTGCCAGCAGGGAGGTACGGGGGGGCAGGGCTGGTCAGCCCCAGCATTTT	CASREVRGGRAGQPQHF
TRBV6-6	TRBD2	TRBJ2-7	NA	TGTGCCAGCGCTATGTCGTCCTCGCGGGAGGGGTACGAGCAGTACTTC	CASAMSSSREGYEQYF
TRBV18	NA	TRBJ2-3	NA	TGTGCCAGCTCACCAGGATCTAGTAACACAGATACGCAGTATTTT	CASSPGSSNTDTQYF
TRBV6-6	TRBD1	TRBJ2-7	NA	TGTGCCAGCAGCTTGACAGGGGGTATGTACGAGCAGTACTTC	CASSLTGGMYEQYF
TRBV30	TRBD1	TRBJ2-1	NA	TGTGCCTGGAGTCTAGGGACAGGGTATCAGGGGCAGTTCTTC	CAWSLGTGYQGQFF
TRBV18	NA	TRBJ2-7	NA	TGTGCCAGCTCAGGGACTTCCCGGACCTACGAGCAGTACTTC	CASSGTSRTYEQYF
TRBV9	TRBD2	TRBJ2-7	once	TGTGCCAGCAGCGTGGGACTAGCGGACTACTACGAGCAGTACTTC	CASSVGLADYYEQYF
TRBV5-6	NA	TRBJ1-5	once	TGTGCCAGCAGCTTTAACAATCAGCCCCAGCATTTT	CASSFNNQPQHF
TRBV6-5	TRBD2	TRBJ2-7	NA	TGTGCCAGCAGGAGGGAGGGCGAGCAGTACTTC	CASRREGEQYF
TRBV7-8	TRBD2	TRBJ2-1	NA	TGTGCCAGCAGCTTACCCCGGCGACTAGCGGGTGGGAATGAGCAGTTCTTC	CASSLPRRLAGGNEQFF
TRBV6-6	TRBD1	TRBJ1-5	NA	TGTGCCAGCAGAACAGGGGGCAATCAGCCCCAGCATTTT	CASRTGGNQPQHF
TRBV4-2	TRBD2	TRBJ2-7	NA	TGTGCCAGCAGCCAAGATCCCCCTAGCGGGAGCTCCTACGAGCAGTACTTC	CASSQDPPSGSSYEQYF
TRBV5-4	NA	TRBJ1-3	NA	TGTGCCAGCTCATCGGGAAACTCTGGAAACACCATATATTTT	CASSSGNSGNTIYF
TRBV9	TRBD1	TRBJ1-2	NA	TGTGCCAGCAGCGCTCCCCCGGGACAGGCAAACTATGGCTACACCTTC	CASSAPPGQANYGYTF
TRBV5-1	NA	TRBJ1-6	medium-sized	TGCGCCAGCAGCTTTTCGGGTGGGTACTCACCCCTCCACTTT	CASSFSGGYSPLHF
TRBV5-1	TRBD2	TRBJ2-1	NA	TGCGCCAGCAGCTTTCTAGCGGGAGGTATCAACAATGAGCAGTTCTTC	CASSFLAGGINNEQFF
TRBV5-1	TRBD2	TRBJ2-7	NA	TGCGCCAGCAGCTCTGATAGCGGGGCCTACGAGCAGTACTTC	CASSSDSGAYEQYF
TRBV12-5	NA	TRBJ1-1	NA	TGTGCTAGTGGTGTGGTTGGACCACAGGGGAACACTGAAGCTTTCTTT	CASGVVGPQGNTEAFF
TRBV14	TRBD1	TRBJ1-2	NA	TGTGCCAGCAGCCAAGGACAGGGAATCGGATATGGCTACACCTTC	CASSQGQGIGYGYTF
TRBV5-1	TRBD1	TRBJ1-2	NA	TGCGCCAGCAGCGCACAGGGGGGCTACACCTTC	CASSAQGGYTF
TRBV19	TRBD1	TRBJ1-2	NA	TGTGCCAGTAGGGACAGGGGGGTCGGCTACACCTTC	CASRDRGVGYTF
TRBV6-1	NA	TRBJ1-3	NA	TGTGCCAGCAGCCCCATCTCTGGAAACACCATATATTTT	CASSPISGNTIYF
TRBV19	NA	TRBJ1-4	NA	TGTGCCAGTAGCTCCCTCGGCAGGCTCAATGAAAAACTGTTTTTT	CASSSLGRLNEKLFF
TRBV7-2	NA	TRBJ2-7	NA	TGTGCCAGCAGCTTAGATCGCCAGACTAGAGAGCAGTACTTC	CASSLDRQTREQYF
TRBV6-4	TRBD1	TRBJ1-6	NA	TGTGCCAGCAGCGAATTAGACAGGGAGAGCTCACCCCTCCACTTT	CASSELDRESSPLHF
TRBV4-2	TRBD2	TRBJ2-7	NA	TGTGCCAGCAGCCATTTGGGACTAGCGGGTAGAGCTAGCCACGAGCAGTACTTC	CASSHLGLAGRASHEQYF